Presented here are 18 T cell receptor beta chains from one specimen sequenced in a study of T cell repertoires in cytomegalovirus infection. TCRdb reanalysed the reads using MiXCR and keeps one entry per CDR3 protein. The sample records under 350,000 distinct CDR3 sequences, more than 8% being singletons. Sequenced input: PBMCs. The receptors here all came from a human donor in good health (CMV status not recorded). Some clones in this sample may be carry-over from other donors' samples.

This clonotype was counted at least ten times. This chain joins TRBV6-5 and TRBJ1-2; TRBD1 aligns across 9 bases. Unmatched junction bases numbered 15, after V lost 0 bases and J lost 1 base. This CDR3 spans 20 amino acids. Germline V gene lookup returns CDR1 MNHEY and CDR2 SVGAGI. The DNA of the CDR3 is TGTGCCAGCAGTTACTCGGGACCGGGACAGGGCTTTACGCTTAACTATGGCTACACCTTC. As protein: CASSYSGPGQGFTLNYGYTF.

This clonotype has a count of ten or more. J is TRBJ2-7 and V is TRBV7-2; D gene ambiguous. The CDR3 loop spans 15 amino acids. Germline V gene sequence: CDR1 SGHTA, CDR2 FQGNSA. Between the trimmed V and J ends, which lost 3 bases and 0 bases, there was a span of 12 bases. CDR3 bases: TGTGCCAGCAGCTTGACGAGCAGGAACTCCTACGAGCAGTACTTC. This gives the protein CASSLTSRNSYEQYF.

This sequence joins TRBV4-2 and TRBJ2-1, with 10 nucleotides matching TRBD1. CDR1 LGHNA and CDR2 YNFKEQ come from the germline V gene. The CDR3 runs to 16 residues. Trimming at V came to 0 bases and at J to 7 bases, leaving 6 bases not matched to a gene. In DNA form, the CDR3 reads TGTGCCAGCAGCCAAGATTTGGGACAGGGGAGGAATGAGCAGTTCTTC. Its translation: CASSQDLGQGRNEQFF.

This clonotype came up a few times. One end of the junction does not line up with germline, which may come from a read error. J is TRBJ1-1 and V is TRBV4-1, with D hard to call. Germline V CDR1 and CDR2: MGHRA, YSYEKL. CDR3 length equals 13 residues. The CDR3 protein is CASSQDWGTEAFF. The CDR3 DNA reads as TGTGCCAGCAGCCAAGATTGGGGCACTGAAGCTTTCTTT.

In its sample, this clonotype was seen a few times. The chain links TRBV6-1 to TRBJ2-3, with D unclear. Germline V gene lookup returns CDR1 MNHNS and CDR2 SASEGT. V was cut by 5 bases and J by 0 bases, with 15 bases left in between. CDR3 length equals 16 residues. The CDR3 DNA is TGTGCCAGCAGTTCGGTGTGGACGACCAGCACAGATACGCAGTATTTT. It yields the protein CASSSVWTTSTDTQYF.

This clonotype was seen ten or more times. The V call is TRBV12-3 or TRBV12-4, the J call TRBJ2-1; unclear D gene. CDR3 length: 16 amino acids. V shed 6 bases and J shed 6 bases, with 21 bases lying between them. This CDR3 reads CASSSPTPALTNEQFF. CDR3 DNA: TGTGCCAGCAGCTCTCCGACTCCCGCCTTAACCAATGAGCAGTTCTTC.

V is TRBV7-2 and J is TRBJ1-2; D is undetermined. CDR3 size: 14 residues. V was cut by 3 bases and J by 6 bases, with 14 bases left in between. Looked up from germline, CDR1 is SGHTA and CDR2 is FQGNSA. CDR3 sequence (DNA): TGTGCCAGCAGCTTGACACGAACCGGTCATGGCTACACCTTC. It codes for CASSLTRTGHGYTF.

The V gene is TRBV29-1, the J gene TRBJ2-3, with 9 positions matching TRBD1. This CDR3 spans 14 amino acids. Germline assignment: CDR1 SQVTM and CDR2 ANQGSEA. V trimming: 7 bases; J trimming: 2 bases; junction bases outside the gene matches: 7. CDR3 sequence (DNA): TGCAGCGCCACCGGGACAGGGCCCACAGATACGCAGTATTTT. Translated: CSATGTGPTDTQYF.

This clonotype was observed at least ten times. This CDR3 is CASSLGPEELFF. Written as DNA, the CDR3 is TGTGCCAGCAGCTTAGGACCTGAGGAGCTGTTTTTT. This sequence joins TRBV7-9 and TRBJ2-2; D gene uncertain. The V and J ends lost 1 base and 10 bases respectively, with 7 bases between them. CDR3 size: 12 residues. Germline lookup yields CDR1 SEHNR and CDR2 FQNEAQ (reference sequence).

This clonotype was counted a few times. V is TRBV15 and J is TRBJ2-1; possible D gene TRBD1, 6 bases. With 3 bases removed from V and 7 bases from J, the gap between germline ends came to 16 bases. Germline assignment: CDR1 LNHNV and CDR2 YYDKDF (reference sequence). This CDR3 is built from 15 residues. The CDR3 DNA follows: TGTGCCACCAGCAGCGACAACGTAGGGGGAAATGAGCAGTTCTTC. This sequence encodes CATSSDNVGGNEQFF.

This clonotype was detected ten times or more. The J gene is TRBJ2-1, the V gene TRBV12-3 or TRBV12-4; TRBD2 matches at 9 bases. The CDR3 runs 15 residues. Trimming at V came to 6 bases and at J to 8 bases, leaving 11 bases not matched to a gene. This CDR3 reads CASSYYGRGGDEQFF. The CDR3, as DNA: TGTGCCAGCAGCTACTATGGGCGCGGGGGGGATGAGCAGTTCTTC.

This clonotype was observed at least ten times. The V and J genes are TRBV7-2 and TRBJ2-2; D ambiguous. The CDR3 consists of 14 residues. Trimming removed 2 bases from V and 4 bases from J, with 8 bases in between. Germline CDR1 is SGHTA and CDR2 is FQGNSA. CDR3 nucleotide sequence: TGTGCCAGCAGCTTATGGGTAGTCACCGGGGAGCTGTTTTTT. It encodes CASSLWVVTGELFF.

This clonotype has only a few counts. This chain links TRBV7-9 with TRBJ1-4; a weak D match, TRBD1 (5 bases). Germline V lookup: CDR1 SEHNR, CDR2 FQNEAQ (reference sequence). Trimming removed 3 bases at V and 7 bases at J, with 15 bases between. The CDR3 is 15 residues long. The CDR3 here is CASSLSGEQGEKLFF. Here the CDR3 DNA reads TGTGCCAGCAGCTTGTCGGGGGAGCAAGGTGAAAAACTGTTTTTT.

Remarks on this clonotype: A much larger clone differs from this one at a single base, so this may be a read error. The chain recombines TRBV4-1 with TRBJ1-1; no reliable D call. With 3 bases removed from V and 4 bases from J, the gap between germline ends came to 21 bases. The V gene's germline CDR1 is MGHRA and CDR2 YSYEKL. The CDR3 length is 17 residues. CDR3 sequence reads: CASSQAILGRAGTEAFF. For the CDR3, the DNA is TGCGCCAGCAGCCAGGCCATTCTAGGGAGAGCAGGCACTGAAGCTTTCTTT.

With respect to this clonotype: This sequence may be a read error, since a much larger clone differs from it by one base. The rearrangement uses TRBV7-2 and TRBJ2-7; D is uncertain. The CDR3 contains 13 residues. CDR1 SGHTA and CDR2 FQGNSA come from the germline V gene. With 1 base removed from V and 3 bases from J, the gap between germline ends came to 7 bases. CDR3 in DNA: TGTGCCAGCAGCTTAGGGGCGGTCTACGAGCAGTACTTC. It codes for CASSLGAVYEQYF.

The chain recombines TRBV18 with TRBJ2-7; the D gene is possibly TRBD1 (5 bases). This CDR3 spans 14 amino acids. Trimming removed 6 bases from V and 1 base from J, with 13 bases in between. The germline V gene encodes CDR1 KGHSH and CDR2 LQKENI. CDR3 bases: TGTGCCAGCTCGCCAAATACAGGTTCCTACGAGCAGTACTTC. Translation gives CASSPNTGSYEQYF.

J is TRBJ2-5 and V is TRBV20-1, with D perhaps TRBD1 or TRBD2 (5 bases each). The ends were cut back, 6 bases at V and 4 bases at J, with 12 bases in the middle. Germline-derived CDR1 and CDR2 are DFQATT and SNEGSKA (reference sequence). The CDR3 spans 12 residues. The CDR3 is CSARGRAETQYF. The DNA of the CDR3 is TGCAGTGCGAGGGGACGGGCAGAGACCCAGTACTTC.

Turning to this clonotype: The junction departs from germline at one end; a sequencing error may be responsible. This chain connects TRBV5-3 to TRBJ1-1; no definite D call. TRBV5-3 is reported as an ORF; its role is uncertain. The CDR3 is 15 amino acids. In DNA, the CDR3 is TGTGCCAGCAGCTTGTGGGCAGCTCCTACCACTGAAGCTTTCTTT. It is translated as CASSLWAAPTTEAFF.